Sequencing of this T cell receptor (beta chain) was carried out in a study of shared clonotypes between healthy human individuals. Study-wide context: A couple of women and a few men aged 18 to 49 served as donors. Each donor's CD4 naive and CD4 memory cells filled three plates apiece, CD8 naive two, and CD8 memory one.

The germline gives CDR1 KGHSH, CDR2 LQKENI. V gave up 1 base and J gave up 2 bases, with 14 bases separating them. This CDR3 has 16 amino acids. Genomic DNA per cell subset filled all wells of several immunoSEQ plates. Using roughly 180 ng DNA, approximately 30,000 T cell genomes, the sorted-subset replicate PCRs were run. TCRdb keeps only in-frame clones here, not all; method: immunoSEQ multiplex PCR. Altogether over a million clones are present, roughly 96% being singletons, with the ten largest covering roughly 1.2%. This clonotype was sampled from a man aged 25-45 years in good health. The specimen was naive CD4+ T cells sorted from blood. Subset: CD45RA+ positively selected. This chain uses TRBV18 with TRBJ1-1; no reliable D call. CDR3 sequence: CASSPLEPRFNTEAFF. CDR3 nucleotide sequence: TGTGCCAGCTCACCACTCGAGCCGAGGTTTAACACTGAAGCTTTCTTT.